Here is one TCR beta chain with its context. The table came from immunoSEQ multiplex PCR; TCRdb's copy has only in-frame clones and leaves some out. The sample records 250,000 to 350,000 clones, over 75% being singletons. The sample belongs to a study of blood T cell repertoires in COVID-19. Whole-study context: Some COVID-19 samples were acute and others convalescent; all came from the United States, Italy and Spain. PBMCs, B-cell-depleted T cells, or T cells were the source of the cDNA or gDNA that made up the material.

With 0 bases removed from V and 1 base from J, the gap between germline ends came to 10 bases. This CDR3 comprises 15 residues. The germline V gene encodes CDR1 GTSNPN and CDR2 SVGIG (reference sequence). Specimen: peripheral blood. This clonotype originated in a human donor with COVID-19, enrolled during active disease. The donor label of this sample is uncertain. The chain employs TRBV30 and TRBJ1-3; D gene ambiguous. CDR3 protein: CAWSVRGLSGNTIYF. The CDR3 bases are TGTGCCTGGAGTGTACGCGGGCTATCTGGAAACACCATATATTTT.